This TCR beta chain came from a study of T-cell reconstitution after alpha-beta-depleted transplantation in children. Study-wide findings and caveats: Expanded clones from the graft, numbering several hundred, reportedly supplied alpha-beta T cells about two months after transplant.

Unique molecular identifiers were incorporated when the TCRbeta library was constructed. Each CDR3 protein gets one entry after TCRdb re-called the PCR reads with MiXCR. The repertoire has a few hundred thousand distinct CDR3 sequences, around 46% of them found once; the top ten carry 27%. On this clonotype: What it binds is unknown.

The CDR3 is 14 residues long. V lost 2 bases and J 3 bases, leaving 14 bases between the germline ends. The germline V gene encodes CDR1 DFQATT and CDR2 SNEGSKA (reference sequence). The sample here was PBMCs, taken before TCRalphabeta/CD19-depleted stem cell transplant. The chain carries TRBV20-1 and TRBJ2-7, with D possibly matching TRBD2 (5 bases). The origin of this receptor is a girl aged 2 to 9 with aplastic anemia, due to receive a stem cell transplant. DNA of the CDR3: TGCAGTGCTAGAAGCGTGGAGGAAGGCTACGAGCAGTACTTC. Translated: CSARSVEEGYEQYF.